Below are 6 T cell receptor beta chains sequenced from a single sample in a study of radiation and T cells in renal cell carcinoma. Sequencing used immunoSEQ multiplex PCR; TCRdb keeps in-frame clones, though not all of them. The sample has about 86,000 clones, 85% seen once. Time point described: blood 4 weeks post-SBRT, at nephrectomy. Treatment: 15 Gy SBRT to primary tumor, nephrectomy 4 weeks later. The source material was blood, sampled from a patient whose treatment included radiotherapy and nephrectomy. Receptors were obtained from a man between 45 and 60 years old with renal cell carcinoma.

About this clone: The junction and the germline gene differ at one end; a read error may be behind it. The chain joins TRBV7-7 to TRBJ2-1; 7 nucleotides agree with TRBD2. The germline CDR1 and CDR2 sequences are SSHAT and FNYEAQ (reference sequence). CDR3 length: 15 residues. For the CDR3, the DNA is TGTGCTAGCAGCTTAGCCCTAGCGGCGTACAATGAGCAGTTCTTC. Its translation: CASSLALAAYNEQFF.

The gene calls are TRBV6-1 and TRBJ2-7, with D perhaps TRBD1 or TRBD2 (5 bases each). Germline lookup yields CDR1 MNHNS and CDR2 SASEGT. The CDR3 has 15 residues. The V end lost 0 bases, the J end lost 2 bases, and 11 bases lay between the germline ends. The CDR3 spells CASSEAGTGTYEQYF. The CDR3 DNA reads as TGTGCCAGCAGTGAAGCAGGGACGGGTACCTACGAGCAGTACTTC.

This chain uses TRBV30 with TRBJ2-5; 10 bases match TRBD2. Germline CDR1 GTSNPN, CDR2 SVGIG (reference sequence). V lost 3 bases to trimming and J lost 5 bases; unmatched junction nucleotides: 3. The CDR3 has 13 residues. DNA of the CDR3: TGTGCCTGGAGACTGGGACTAGCGGAGACCCAGTACTTC. Translating it yields CAWRLGLAETQYF.

The chain employs TRBV18 and TRBJ2-1, with TRBD2 matching over 8 bases. V lost 4 bases and J lost 5; bases outside the gene matches: 10. Germline V gene lookup returns CDR1 KGHSH and CDR2 LQKENI. The CDR3 consists of 16 residues. In DNA form, the CDR3 reads TGTGCCAGCTCACTATTCGCCGGGACTAGAGACAATGAGCAGTTCTTC. Its translation: CASSLFAGTRDNEQFF.

The chain combines TRBV28 with TRBJ1-1; D is ambiguous. V lost 3 bases to trimming and J lost 7 bases, with 15 bases between them. CDR1 MDHEN and CDR2 SYDVKM come from the germline V gene. The CDR3 is 14 amino acids. CDR3 in amino acids: CASSFSGRSIEAFF. In nucleotides, the CDR3 is TGTGCCAGCAGTTTCTCTGGACGATCCATTGAAGCTTTCTTT.

There are a few counts of this clone. V usage is TRBV5-1 and J usage is TRBJ2-2; tentative D call: TRBD1 (5 bases). Germline CDR1 reads SGHRS; CDR2 reads YFSETQ. Trimming shortened V by 1 base and J by 1 base, and 8 bases separated the two germline ends. The length of the CDR3 is 15 residues. In DNA form, the CDR3 reads TGCGCCAGCAGCTTGTATGGACAGAACACCGGGGAGCTGTTTTTT. Its protein is CASSLYGQNTGELFF. The whole variable domain, filled in from reference TRBV5-1 and TRBJ2-2, reads KAGVTQTPRYLIKTRGQQVTLSCSPISGHRSVSWYQQTPGQGLQFLFEYFSETQRNKGNFPGRFSGRQFSNSRSEMNVSTLELGDSALYLCASSLYGQNTGELFFGEGSRLTVL.